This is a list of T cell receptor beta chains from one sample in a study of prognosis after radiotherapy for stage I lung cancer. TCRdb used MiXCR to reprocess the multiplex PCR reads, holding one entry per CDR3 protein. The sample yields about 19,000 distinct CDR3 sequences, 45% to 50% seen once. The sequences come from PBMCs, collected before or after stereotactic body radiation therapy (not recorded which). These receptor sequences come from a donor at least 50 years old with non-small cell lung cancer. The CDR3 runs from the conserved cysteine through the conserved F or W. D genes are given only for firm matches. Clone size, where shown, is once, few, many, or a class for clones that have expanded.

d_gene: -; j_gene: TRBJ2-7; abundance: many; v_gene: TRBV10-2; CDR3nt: TGCGCCAGCAGTGATGGCGGGCTGATCTACTACGAGCAGTACTTC; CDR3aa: CASSDGGLIYYEQYF
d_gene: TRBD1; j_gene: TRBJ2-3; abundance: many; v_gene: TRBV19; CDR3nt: TGTGCCAGTTGCAGGACAGGGAGAGGTGCAGATACGCAGTATTTT; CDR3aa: CASCRTGRGADTQYF
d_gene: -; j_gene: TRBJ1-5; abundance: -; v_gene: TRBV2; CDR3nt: TGTGCCAGCAAGGGATTAGCTAATTATCCCCAGCATTTT; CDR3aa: CASKGLANYPQHF
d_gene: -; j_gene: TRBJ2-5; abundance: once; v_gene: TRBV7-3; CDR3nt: TGTGCCAGCAGCTTCGAGTCGAGGGAGACAAAGTACTTC; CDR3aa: CASSFESRETKYF
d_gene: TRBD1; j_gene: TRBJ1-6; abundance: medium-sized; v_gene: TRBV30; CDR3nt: TGTGCCTGGACCCTGGGGACAGCCTATAATTCACCCCTCCACTTT; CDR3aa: CAWTLGTAYNSPLHF
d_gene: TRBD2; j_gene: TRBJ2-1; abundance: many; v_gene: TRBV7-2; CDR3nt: TGTGCCAGCAGCCGCACGGGGGGTGAGCAGTTCTTC; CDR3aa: CASSRTGGEQFF
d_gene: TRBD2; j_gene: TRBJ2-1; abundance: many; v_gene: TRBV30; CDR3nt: TGTGCCTGGAGTGTTTTAGCGGGAGGGGTTTCCTACAATGAGCAGTTCTTC; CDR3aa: CAWSVLAGGVSYNEQFF
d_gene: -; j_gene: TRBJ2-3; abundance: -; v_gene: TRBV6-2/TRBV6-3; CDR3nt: TGTGCCAGAAGCCCATTACCCGAGACATCGGCCACAGATACGCAGTATTTT; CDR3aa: CARSPLPETSATDTQYF
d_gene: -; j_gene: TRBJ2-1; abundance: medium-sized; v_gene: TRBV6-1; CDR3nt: TGTGCCAGCAGTGCCTCCATGGAGAATGAGCAGTTCTTC; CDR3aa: CASSASMENEQFF
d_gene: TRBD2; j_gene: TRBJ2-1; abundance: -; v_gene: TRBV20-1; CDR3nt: TGCAGTTCTCCCACAGCGGGACCCTACAACGAGCAGTTCTTC; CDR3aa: CSSPTAGPYNEQFF
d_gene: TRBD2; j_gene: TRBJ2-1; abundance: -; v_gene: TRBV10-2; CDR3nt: TGCTCCAGCACGCTAGCGGGATGGGATGAGCAGTTCTTC; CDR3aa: CSSTLAGWDEQFF
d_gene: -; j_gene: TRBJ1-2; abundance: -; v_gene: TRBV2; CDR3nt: TGTGCCAGCAGGGAGAGGGGTGCGGGTGGCTACACCTTC; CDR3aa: CASRERGAGGYTF
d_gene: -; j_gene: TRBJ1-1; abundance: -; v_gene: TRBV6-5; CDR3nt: TGTGCCAGCAGTTACATAGGGGATGGGACTGAAGCTTTCTTT; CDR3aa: CASSYIGDGTEAFF
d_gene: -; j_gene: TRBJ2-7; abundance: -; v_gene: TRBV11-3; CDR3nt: TGTGCCAGCAGCTTAAAGGGTTCGTTGTGCGCCGGGAGCTCCTACGAGCAGTACTTC; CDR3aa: CASSLKGSLCAGSSYEQYF
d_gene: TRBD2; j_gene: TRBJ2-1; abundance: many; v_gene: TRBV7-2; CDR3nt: TGTGCCAGCAGCCACGGACTAGCGGGAGTTTATGAGCAGTTCTTC; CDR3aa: CASSHGLAGVYEQFF
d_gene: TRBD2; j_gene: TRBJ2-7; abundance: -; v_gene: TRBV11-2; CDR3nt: TGTGCCAGCAGCTTCGCGGGGGAAGGTTCCTACGAGCAGTACTTC; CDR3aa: CASSFAGEGSYEQYF
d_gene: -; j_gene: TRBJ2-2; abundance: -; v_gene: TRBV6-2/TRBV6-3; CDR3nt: TGTGCCATCAACCCACCCCCCGGTACTTCGAACACCGGGGAGCTGTTTTTT; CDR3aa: CAINPPPGTSNTGELFF
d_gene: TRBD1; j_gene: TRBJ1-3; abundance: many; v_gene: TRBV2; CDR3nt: TGTGCCAGCAAAATGGGGACAGGGGCTGGAAACACCATATATTTT; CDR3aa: CASKMGTGAGNTIYF
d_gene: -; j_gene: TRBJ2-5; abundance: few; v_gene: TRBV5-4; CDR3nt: TGTGCCAGCAGCTTGCCGGGACTAGAGACCCAGTACTTC; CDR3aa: CASSLPGLETQYF
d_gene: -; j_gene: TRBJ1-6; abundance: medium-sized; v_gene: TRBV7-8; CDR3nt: TGTGCCAGCAGCTTAGGGAGCTCCTATAATTCACCCCTCCACTTT; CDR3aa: CASSLGSSYNSPLHF
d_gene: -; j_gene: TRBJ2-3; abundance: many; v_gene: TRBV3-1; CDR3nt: TGTGCCAGCAGCCAAGACCTGGACCTTGGGACGCAGTATTTT; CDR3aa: CASSQDLDLGTQYF
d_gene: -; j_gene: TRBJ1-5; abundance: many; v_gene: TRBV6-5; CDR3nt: TGTGCCAGCAGTTACAGGGTGGACAATCAGCCCCAGCATTTT; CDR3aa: CASSYRVDNQPQHF
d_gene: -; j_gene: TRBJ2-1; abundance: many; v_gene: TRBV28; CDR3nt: TGTGCCAGCAGTCCCCTTTTAGGTGAGCAGCTCTTC; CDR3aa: CASSPLLGEQLF
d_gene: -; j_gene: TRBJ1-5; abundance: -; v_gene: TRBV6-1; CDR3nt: TGTGCCAGCATCACAGGAGGCTATAGCAATCAGCCCCAGCATTTT; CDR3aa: CASITGGYSNQPQHF
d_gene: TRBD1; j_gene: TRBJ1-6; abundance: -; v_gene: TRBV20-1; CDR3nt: TGCAGTGCTAGAGCCCGCGGGACAGGACCTAGCTCCTATAATTCACCCCTCCACTTT; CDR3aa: CSARARGTGPSSYNSPLHF
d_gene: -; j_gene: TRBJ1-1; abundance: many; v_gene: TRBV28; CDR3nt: TGTGCCAGCCTCGACCCAGGCAACACTGAAGCTTTCTTT; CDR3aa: CASLDPGNTEAFF
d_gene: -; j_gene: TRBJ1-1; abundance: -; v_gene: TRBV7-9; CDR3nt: TGTGCCACCGATGGTGGCCCTCTTTCGGGAGACACTGAAGCTTTCTTT; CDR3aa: CATDGGPLSGDTEAFF
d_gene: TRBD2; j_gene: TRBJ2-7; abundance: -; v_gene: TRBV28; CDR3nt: TGTGCCAGCAGTTCCACCGGGACTAGCGGCTACGAGCAGTACTTC; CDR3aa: CASSSTGTSGYEQYF
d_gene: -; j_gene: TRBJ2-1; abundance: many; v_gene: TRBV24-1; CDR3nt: TGTGCCACCAGTGATTCCTTCAATGAGCAGTTCTTC; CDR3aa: CATSDSFNEQFF
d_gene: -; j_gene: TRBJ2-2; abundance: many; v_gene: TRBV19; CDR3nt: TGTGCCAGTAGTCGAACTTACGGAACCGGCACCGGGGAGCTGTTTTTT; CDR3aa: CASSRTYGTGTGELFF
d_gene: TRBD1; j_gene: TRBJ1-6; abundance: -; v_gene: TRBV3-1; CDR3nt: TGTGCCAGCAGCCAACGCGGGGGACAGGGAAATTCACCCCTCCACTTT; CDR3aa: CASSQRGGQGNSPLHF
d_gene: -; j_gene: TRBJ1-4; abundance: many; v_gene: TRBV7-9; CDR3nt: TGTGCCAGCAGCTTGGAGGCCTCTAATGAAAAACTGTTTTTT; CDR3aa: CASSLEASNEKLFF
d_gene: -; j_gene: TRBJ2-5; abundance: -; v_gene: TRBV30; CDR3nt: TGTGCCTGGACTGCGGGTTTGGGTAGGATCCAAGAGACCCAGTACTTC; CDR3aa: CAWTAGLGRIQETQYF
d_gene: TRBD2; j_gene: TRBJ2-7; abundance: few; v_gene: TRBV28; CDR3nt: TGTGCCAGCAGGTGGACTAGCGGGAGGACCAGCTCCTACGAGCAGTACTTC; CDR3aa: CASRWTSGRTSSYEQYF
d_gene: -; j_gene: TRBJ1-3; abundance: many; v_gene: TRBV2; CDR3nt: TGTGCCAGCAGTGGGGAAGGGCGAAACACCATATATTTT; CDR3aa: CASSGEGRNTIYF
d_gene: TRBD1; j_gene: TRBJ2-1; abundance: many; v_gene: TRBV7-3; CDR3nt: TGTGCCAGCAGCTTATCTGGCAGGGGGCAATCTAGCTCCTACAATGAGCAGTTCTTC; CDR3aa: CASSLSGRGQSSSYNEQFF
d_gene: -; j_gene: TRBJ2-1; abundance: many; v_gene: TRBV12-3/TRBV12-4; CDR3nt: TGTGCCAGCAGTTCCGGACGGAACTACAATGAGCAGTTCTTC; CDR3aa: CASSSGRNYNEQFF
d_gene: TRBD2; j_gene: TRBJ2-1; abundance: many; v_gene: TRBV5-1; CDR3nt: TGCGCCAGCAGCTTGTCAATAGCGGGAGGGCCGGGGGATGAGCAGTTCTTC; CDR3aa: CASSLSIAGGPGDEQFF
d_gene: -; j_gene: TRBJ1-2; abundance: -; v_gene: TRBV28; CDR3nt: TGTGCCAGCATTTCACCGGGTCTAACTTATGGCTACACCTTC; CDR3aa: CASISPGLTYGYTF
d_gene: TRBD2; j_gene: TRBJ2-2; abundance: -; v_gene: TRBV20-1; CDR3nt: TGCAGTGCTAGAGAAGCGGGAGAAACCGGGGAGCTGTTTTTC; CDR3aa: CSAREAGETGELFF
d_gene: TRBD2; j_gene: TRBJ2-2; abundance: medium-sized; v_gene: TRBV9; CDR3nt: TGTGCCAGCAGCCACCATACTAGCGCGCCGAACACCGGGGAGCTGTTTTTT; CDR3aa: CASSHHTSAPNTGELFF
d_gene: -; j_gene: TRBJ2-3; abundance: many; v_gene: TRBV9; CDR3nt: TGTGCCAGCAGCGTACGGCCCGGGGCAGATACGCAGTATTTT; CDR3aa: CASSVRPGADTQYF